The entry that follows covers one T cell receptor (beta chain) sequence. The sample comes from a study of cytomegalovirus exposure and HLA in healthy donors. In the PCR, 60 Vbeta and 13 Jbeta primers were used. Some clones are missing from TCRdb's copy, which holds only in-frame ones; the method was immunoSEQ multiplex PCR. The sample comprises about 180,000 clones, approximately 84% of which are singletons, and 1.4% rests with the top ten. CDR3 length equals 13 residues. V lost 2 bases and J lost 0, with 5 bases in between. CDR1 and CDR2 from the germline V gene are MGHDK and SYGVNS. The chain carries TRBV25-1 and TRBJ2-7, with no clear D. Sequenced material: PBMCs. The sequence was collected from a girl under 18 in good health and CMV-seropositive. The CDR3, as DNA: TGTGCCAGCAGTGAAGGCCCCTCCTACGAGCAGTACTTC. This gives the protein CASSEGPSYEQYF.